The 18 T cell receptor beta chains listed next were all sequenced from one sample in a study of identical twins. TCRdb re-analysed the 5' RACE reads in MiXCR, keeping a single row per CDR3 protein. The profile shows more than 650,000 distinct CDR3 sequences, roughly 6% of them singletons. The specimen sequenced was naive T cells sorted from blood. These TCRs come from a man aged 18 to 29 in good health.

The chain couples TRBV3-1 to TRBJ1-1; 9 nucleotides line up with TRBD1. This CDR3 spans 14 amino acids. V shed 5 bases, J shed 7 bases, and the junction held 8 bases outside the gene matches. The germline CDR1 and CDR2 sequences are LGHDT and YNNKEL (reference sequence). Here the CDR3 reads CASSSRLDRGEAFF. The CDR3 nucleotides are TGTGCCAGCAGCTCACGGCTGGACAGGGGTGAAGCTTTCTTT.

This clonotype has a count of ten or more. V is TRBV24-1 and J is TRBJ2-7; D is uncertain. V lost 1 base to trimming and J lost 2 bases, with 8 bases between them. This CDR3 contains 14 residues. Looked up from germline, CDR1 is KGHDR and CDR2 is SFDVKD. The chain's CDR3 is CATSDLSFAYEQYF. In DNA form, the CDR3 reads TGTGCCACCAGTGATTTATCCTTTGCCTACGAGCAGTACTTC.

There are many counts of this clonotype. This chain joins TRBV7-9 and TRBJ2-5; TRBD1 matches 8 bases. V lost 1 base and J lost 3; bases outside the gene matches: 4. Per germline, CDR1 SEHNR and CDR2 FQNEAQ (reference sequence). CDR3 length: 15 amino acids. The DNA of the CDR3 is TGTGCCAGCAGCTTAGGAAGGACAGGGAAAGAGACCCAGTACTTC. It translates to CASSLGRTGKETQYF. Full variable domain (missing parts from reference TRBV7-9 and TRBJ2-5): DTGVSQNPRHKITKRGQNVTFRCDPISEHNRLYWYRQTLGQGPEFLTYFQNEAQLEKSRLLSDRFSAERPKGSFSTLEIQRTEQGDSAMYLCASSLGRTGKETQYFGPGTRLLVL.

The rearrangement uses TRBV5-1 and TRBJ2-4, with 9 nucleotides matching TRBD1. CDR3 length: 20 residues. V was clipped by 3 bases and J by 0 bases; unmatched bases: 16. The germline V gene has CDR1 SGHRS and CDR2 YFSETQ. DNA of the CDR3: TGCGCCAGCAGCTCATACCGGGACAGGGAATTAAGGGAAGCCAAAAACATTCAGTACTTC. Protein sequence: CASSSYRDRELREAKNIQYF.

This clonotype was detected many times. This chain joins TRBV11-2 and TRBJ2-5, with D unclear. V was pared by 0 bases and J by 5 bases, with 7 bases between. Germline-derived CDR1 and CDR2 are SGHAT and FQNNGV. The CDR3 loop spans 13 amino acids. The CDR3 sequence: CASSLEPRETQYF. The CDR3 nucleotides are TGTGCCAGCAGCTTAGAGCCCAGGGAGACCCAGTACTTC.

V usage is TRBV27 and J usage is TRBJ1-2; tentatively, D is TRBD1 (5 bases). The germline V and J ends were trimmed by 1 base and 8 bases, with 11 bases remaining between them. Per the germline V gene, CDR1 is MNHEY and CDR2 is SMNVEV (reference sequence). The CDR3 runs 13 residues. The CDR3 is CASSLFWGSGYTF. CDR3 sequence (DNA): TGTGCCAGCAGTTTATTTTGGGGCTCCGGCTACACCTTC.

The chain uses TRBV14 and TRBJ2-3, with D perhaps matching TRBD1 (6 bases). From germline, CDR1 is SGHDN and CDR2 FVKESK. The CDR3 sequence is 15 residues long. V gave up 6 bases and J gave up 2 bases, with 15 bases separating them. As DNA, the CDR3 is TGTGCCAGCAGGGACAGCAAGTCGTTCACAGATACGCAGTATTTT. Protein: CASRDSKSFTDTQYF.

This clonotype was counted a few times. The chain carries TRBV7-2 and TRBJ2-1; 7 positions agree with TRBD2. The J segment lost 5 bases and the V segment lost 1 base, leaving 8 bases of the junction unmatched. The CDR3 extends over 16 amino acids. The germline gives CDR1 SGHTA, CDR2 FQGNSA. The CDR3 nucleotides are TGTGCCAGCAGCTTAGGGACTAGTTACCTTAACAATGAGCAGTTCTTC. As protein: CASSLGTSYLNNEQFF.

This clonotype came up many times. This chain uses TRBV12-5 with TRBJ1-1, with 7 bases aligning to TRBD1. This CDR3 is 15 amino acids long. V shed 6 bases and J 1 base; nucleotides not matched to a gene: 8. Germline CDR1 reads LGHNT; CDR2 reads FRNRAP. This chain's CDR3 is CASGLRQGPNTEAFF. In DNA, the CDR3 is TGTGCTAGTGGGCTACGACAGGGCCCGAACACTGAAGCTTTCTTT.

This clonotype was seen many times. The genes are TRBV29-1 and TRBJ2-1, with 7 bases identical to TRBD1. The CDR3 totals 17 residues. Germline CDR1 and CDR2: SQVTM and ANQGSEA. The J segment lost 1 base and the V segment lost 0 bases, leaving 9 bases of the junction unmatched. This CDR3 reads CSVEDLRTGRSYNEQFF. The CDR3 DNA follows: TGCAGCGTTGAAGATCTTCGGACAGGTAGATCCTACAATGAGCAGTTCTTC.

The J gene is TRBJ2-1, the V gene TRBV18; a weak D match, TRBD1 (6 bases). Germline lookup yields CDR1 KGHSH and CDR2 LQKENI. The CDR3 loop spans 13 amino acids. The germline V and J ends were trimmed by 6 bases and 9 bases, with 15 bases remaining between them. The DNA of the CDR3 is TGTGCCAGCTCCCTCGGACAGAAGGTTGAGCAGTTCTTC. Its protein is CASSLGQKVEQFF.

With regard to this clonotype: A much larger clonotype is one base distant, so this may be a read error. This sequence joins TRBV29-1 and TRBJ2-7; D is perhaps TRBD1 (5 bases). The J call may be wrong; the DNA end is better matched by TRBJ2-1. This CDR3 contains 13 residues. The germline V gene encodes CDR1 SQVTM and CDR2 ANQGSEA. CDR3 in DNA: TGCAGCGTACAGGCCCGTCTCTCCTACGAGCAGTTCTTC. The encoded protein is CSVQARLSYEQFF.

In its sample, this clonotype was seen many times. The V call is TRBV5-6, the J call TRBJ2-7; the D gene is possibly TRBD2 (5 bases). V lost 2 bases and J 6 bases, leaving 15 bases between the germline ends. CDR3 length equals 14 residues. Germline CDR1 is SGHDT and CDR2 is YYEEEE. The CDR3 bases are TGTGCCAGCAGCTTCCGGACGGGGTTTTTCGAGCAGTACTTC. It codes for CASSFRTGFFEQYF.

The chain is built from TRBV29-1 and TRBJ2-7, with TRBD1 matching over 9 bases. The trim removed 4 bases at V and 2 bases at J, leaving 12 bases unmatched. Germline CDR1 and CDR2: SQVTM and ANQGSEA. The CDR3 loop spans 16 amino acids. Here the CDR3 DNA reads TGCAGCGTTGGTTACGCCGGGACAGGGAGGACCTACGAGCAGTACTTC. It is translated as CSVGYAGTGRTYEQYF.

The sample holds a few counts of this clonotype. V is TRBV7-6 and J is TRBJ1-5; D remains unclear. V dropped 1 base and J dropped 2 bases, with 9 bases sitting between them. Germline lookup yields CDR1 SGHVS and CDR2 FNYEAQ. The CDR3 covers 15 residues. CDR3 amino acids: CASSLGPPGNQPQHF. Written as DNA, the CDR3 is TGTGCCAGCAGCTTAGGCCCCCCCGGCAATCAGCCCCAGCATTTT.

This clonotype was picked up a small number of times. This chain links TRBV15 with TRBJ2-2; D gene ambiguous. Germline V gene lookup returns CDR1 LNHNV and CDR2 YYDKDF (reference sequence). V was clipped by 0 bases and J by 9 bases, with 5 bases between them. This CDR3 has 12 amino acids. The CDR3 loop reads CATSREVRELFF. In nucleotides, the CDR3 is TGTGCCACCAGCAGAGAAGTTAGGGAGCTGTTTTTT.

The genes are TRBV7-2 and TRBJ2-1; 7 bases align to TRBD2. The germline CDR1 and CDR2 sequences are SGHTA and FQGNSA. With 5 bases clipped from V and 4 bases from J, the junction kept 8 bases outside the gene matches. The CDR3 is made up of 15 amino acids. The CDR3 region is CASSKGLDIYNEQFF. In DNA form, the CDR3 reads TGTGCCAGCAGCAAAGGACTAGATATTTACAATGAGCAGTTCTTC.

This clonotype came up a few times. The chain employs TRBV18 and TRBJ2-1, with TRBD2 as a possible D gene (6 bases). This CDR3 is built from 16 residues. The germline CDR1 and CDR2 sequences are KGHSH and LQKENI. The ends were cut back, 2 bases at V and 6 bases at J, with 17 bases in the middle. The CDR3 sequence is CASSPTGGPRGNEQFF. CDR3 DNA sequence: TGTGCCAGCTCACCAACAGGAGGGCCCCGAGGCAATGAGCAGTTCTTC.